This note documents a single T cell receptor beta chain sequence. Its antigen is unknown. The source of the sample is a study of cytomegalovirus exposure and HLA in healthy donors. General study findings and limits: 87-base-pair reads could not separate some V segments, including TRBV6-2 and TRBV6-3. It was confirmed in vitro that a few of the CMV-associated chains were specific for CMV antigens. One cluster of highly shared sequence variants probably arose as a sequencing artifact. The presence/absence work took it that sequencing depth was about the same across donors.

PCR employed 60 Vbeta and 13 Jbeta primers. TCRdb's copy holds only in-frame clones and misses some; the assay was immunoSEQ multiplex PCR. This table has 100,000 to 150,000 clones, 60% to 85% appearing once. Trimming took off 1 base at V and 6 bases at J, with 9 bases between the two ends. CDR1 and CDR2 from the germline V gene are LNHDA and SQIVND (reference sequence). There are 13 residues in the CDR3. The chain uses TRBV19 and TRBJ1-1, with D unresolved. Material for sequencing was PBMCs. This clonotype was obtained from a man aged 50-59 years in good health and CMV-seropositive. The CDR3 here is CASSIVSQSEAFF. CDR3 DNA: TGTGCCAGTAGTATAGTATCTCAGTCTGAAGCTTTCTTT.